One sample yielded the 20 T cell receptor beta chains listed below, sequenced in a study of OX40 agonist ivuxolimab in advanced cancers. The method was immunoSEQ multiplex PCR; TCRdb's version includes in-frame clones alone and lacks a portion of them. The table includes more than 40,000 clones, approximately 87% detected once. This sample comprised CD4+ or CD8+ T cells sorted from blood, obtained in a trial of the OX40 agonist ivuxolimab. The receptors were sampled from an adult with an advanced solid tumor such as melanoma, head and neck, liver or kidney cancer.

The rearrangement links TRBV7-9 to TRBJ2-1; 9 positions agree with TRBD1. Losses at the gene ends were 6 bases for V and 5 bases for J; bases not matched to a gene: 14. CDR1 is SEHNR, CDR2 FQNEAQ, per germline (reference sequence). The CDR3 loop spans 17 amino acids. The CDR3 nucleotides read TGTGCCAGCAGTCTCTCCTCCCTCGGGACAGGGAACAATGAGCAGTTCTTC. Its protein is CASSLSSLGTGNNEQFF.

The gene calls are TRBV19 and TRBJ2-7; the match to TRBD2 covers 11 bases. CDR1 LNHDA and CDR2 SQIVND come from the germline V gene (reference sequence). J was trimmed by 2 bases and V by 6 bases; bases with no gene match: 6. The CDR3 loop spans 15 amino acids. The DNA of the CDR3 is TGTGCCAGTAGCGGGACTAGCGGTGGAACCTACGAGCAGTACTTC. Its protein product is CASSGTSGGTYEQYF.

By share, this clone counts as large. The chain's CDR3 is CASSDYTGDGYTF. The CDR3 coding sequence is TGTGCCAGCAGTGACTATACCGGGGATGGCTACACCTTC. V is TRBV25-1 and J is TRBJ1-2; unclear D gene. The germline gives CDR1 MGHDK, CDR2 SYGVNS. The CDR3 consists of 13 residues. V gave up 3 bases and J gave up 6 bases, with 11 bases separating them.

This clone was found a few times. The V call is TRBV19, the J call TRBJ1-3; D call uncertain. The germline gives CDR1 LNHDA, CDR2 SQIVND (reference sequence). Trimming left V 6 bases short and J 8 bases short, with 14 bases between. The CDR3 has 13 residues. The CDR3 bases are TGTGCCAGTAGGCCGGGAGAAAGGTACACCATATATTTT. This codes for CASRPGERYTIYF.

This clone was observed a few times. This sample includes further DNA sequences coding for the same CDR3. This chain connects TRBV9 to TRBJ1-1; D remains ambiguous. Trimming removed 3 bases from V and 5 bases from J, with 5 bases in between. The germline V gene encodes CDR1 SGDLS and CDR2 YYNGEE. The CDR3 has 11 amino acids. CDR3 sequence reads: CASSEGTEAFF. The CDR3 DNA follows: TGTGCCAGCAGCGAAGGTACTGAAGCTTTCTTT.

This chain connects TRBV7-9 to TRBJ1-4; D gene unclear. Trimming pared 5 bases from V and 7 bases from J, leaving 17 bases between. The CDR3 is made up of 15 amino acids. Germline assignment: CDR1 SEHNR and CDR2 FQNEAQ (reference sequence). The CDR3 coding sequence is TGTGCCAGCAGCCCCTTACAAGGTGGGCGTGAAAAACTGTTTTTT. This encodes CASSPLQGGREKLFF.

The V call is TRBV30, the J call TRBJ2-1, with D possibly matching TRBD2 (7 bases). The CDR3 totals 12 residues. Germline CDR1 and CDR2: GTSNPN and SVGIG (reference sequence). Trimming took off 0 bases at V and 15 bases at J, with 15 bases between the two ends. Written as DNA, the CDR3 is TGTGCCTGGAGTGTAGGGGGAGGGCCGTCGTTCTTC. The encoded protein is CAWSVGGGPSFF.

The chain carries TRBV14 and TRBJ2-2; TRBD1 matches 8 bases. With V trimmed by 0 bases and J by 5 bases, 2 bases remained unmatched. Per the germline V gene, CDR1 is SGHDN and CDR2 is FVKESK. This CDR3 is built from 15 residues. The CDR3 region is CASSQEQGETGELFF. In nucleotides, the CDR3 is TGTGCCAGCAGCCAAGAACAGGGGGAAACCGGGGAGCTGTTTTTT.

CDR3 sequence (DNA): TGTGCCAGCATCATAGGGATCGCTAGCACAGATACGCAGTATTTT. It is translated as CASIIGIASTDTQYF. V usage is TRBV7-9 and J usage is TRBJ2-3; D is ambiguous. Germline CDR1 SEHNR, CDR2 FQNEAQ (reference sequence). Trimming stripped 7 bases from V and 0 bases from J, with 14 bases between. The CDR3 runs to 15 residues.

The chain uses TRBV20-1 and TRBJ2-5; D call uncertain. Trimming pared 4 bases from V and 2 bases from J, leaving 5 bases between. This CDR3 is built from 11 residues. CDR1 is DFQATT and CDR2 is SNEGSKA in the germline V gene (reference sequence). CDR3 amino acids: CSATPQETQYF. CDR3 in DNA: TGCAGTGCTACCCCTCAAGAGACCCAGTACTTC.

V and J are TRBV9 and TRBJ2-1; D perhaps matches TRBD2 (6 bases). This CDR3 has 15 amino acids. V was shortened by 3 bases and J by 2 bases, with 12 bases between the two germline ends. Germline CDR1 SGDLS, CDR2 YYNGEE. CDR3: CASSAAGLPYNEQFF. The CDR3 nucleotides read TGTGCCAGCAGCGCCGCGGGACTTCCCTACAATGAGCAGTTCTTC.

The rearrangement links TRBV11-2 to TRBJ2-1; D not certain. The V gene lost 6 bases and the J gene lost 6 bases, with 15 bases spanning the gap. Germline V lookup: CDR1 SGHAT, CDR2 FQNNGV. The CDR3 length is 14 residues. The CDR3 DNA reads as TGTGCCAGCAGACTGACACTCCTGCCCAATGAGCAGTTCTTC. It translates to CASRLTLLPNEQFF.

The V call is TRBV23-1, the J call TRBJ2-3; no clear D. TRBV23-1 is an ORF, and what it does is uncertain. The CDR3 length is 13 residues. V was cut by 0 bases and J by 8 bases, with 9 bases left in between. CDR3 sequence (DNA): TGCGCCAGCAGTCAATCGGAAGCCGGTACGCAGTATTTT. Protein: CASSQSEAGTQYF.

The chain employs TRBV29-1 and TRBJ2-2, with TRBD1 as a possible D gene (6 bases). The length of the CDR3 is 13 residues. CDR1 and CDR2 (germline): SQVTM, ANQGSEA. The germline V and J ends were trimmed by 3 bases and 3 bases, with 8 bases remaining between them. The CDR3 nucleotides are TGCAGCGTTGATAGGGGGTACACCGGGGAGCTGTTTTTT. Its translation is CSVDRGYTGELFF.

The rearrangement joins TRBV28 to TRBJ2-7; no definite D call. Trimming took off 5 bases at V and 5 bases at J, with 19 bases between the two ends. CDR3 size: 15 residues. Germline lookup yields CDR1 MDHEN and CDR2 SYDVKM. The CDR3 coding sequence is TGTGCCAGCAGTCTAATGACCCGGACGGTCGACGAGCAGTACTTC. Encoded protein: CASSLMTRTVDEQYF.

This sequence joins TRBV9 and TRBJ1-2; D is uncertain. Germline CDR1 reads SGDLS; CDR2 reads YYNGEE. The V end lost 4 bases, the J end lost 2 bases, and 12 bases lay between the germline ends. The CDR3 totals 14 residues. This chain's CDR3 is CASSPPPANYGYTF. DNA of the CDR3: TGTGCCAGCAGCCCTCCCCCGGCCAACTATGGCTACACCTTC.

This clone appeared a single time. V and J are TRBV7-9 and TRBJ2-1, with 8 bases matching TRBD2. CDR1 SEHNR and CDR2 FQNEAQ come from the germline V gene (reference sequence). The V gene end was trimmed by 8 bases and the J gene end by 7 bases; junction bases not matched to a gene: 4. The CDR3 runs 12 residues. DNA of the CDR3: TGTGCCAGCTCTCGCGGGGGGAATGAGCAGTTCTTC. Translation gives CASSRGGNEQFF.

This clone was detected once. The chain couples TRBV28 to TRBJ1-1; D gene ambiguous. The V gene lost 4 bases and the J gene lost 4 bases, with 4 bases spanning the gap. CDR1 and CDR2 (germline): MDHEN, SYDVKM. This CDR3 region has 11 residues. CDR3 protein: CASSWGTEAFF. In DNA form, the CDR3 reads TGTGCCAGCAGTTGGGGCACTGAAGCTTTCTTT.

The CDR3 nucleotides are TGTGCCAGCGACGACGAATCGGGGACAGATACGCAGTATTTT. Translated: CASDDESGTDTQYF. The chain uses TRBV25-1 and TRBJ2-3; TRBD2 might be the D (5 bases). V was trimmed by 8 bases and J by 3 bases, leaving 15 bases between them. Germline V gene sequence: CDR1 MGHDK, CDR2 SYGVNS. This CDR3 has 14 residues.

The chain couples TRBV18 to TRBJ1-4; D gene ambiguous. Trimming took 2 bases from V and 7 from J, leaving 17 bases between them. Germline CDR1 and CDR2: KGHSH and LQKENI. CDR3 length: 16 residues. This CDR3 is CASSPKRRTGGEKLFF. DNA for the CDR3: TGTGCCAGCTCACCAAAACGTCGTACTGGAGGTGAAAAACTGTTTTTT.